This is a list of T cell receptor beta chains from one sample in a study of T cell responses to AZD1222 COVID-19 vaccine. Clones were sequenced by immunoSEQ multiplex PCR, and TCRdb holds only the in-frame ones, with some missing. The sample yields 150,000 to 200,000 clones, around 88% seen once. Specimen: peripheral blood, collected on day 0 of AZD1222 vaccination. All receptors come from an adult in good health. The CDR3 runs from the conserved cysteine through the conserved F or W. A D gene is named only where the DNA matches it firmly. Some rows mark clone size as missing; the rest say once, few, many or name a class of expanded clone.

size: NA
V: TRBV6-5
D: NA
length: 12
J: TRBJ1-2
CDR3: CASSRKQTGYTF
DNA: TGTGCCAGCAGTCGGAAGCAAACTGGCTACACCTTC

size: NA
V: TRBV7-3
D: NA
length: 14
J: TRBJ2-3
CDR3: CASSLWGAADTQYF
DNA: TGTGCCAGCAGCTTATGGGGAGCGGCAGATACGCAGTATTTT

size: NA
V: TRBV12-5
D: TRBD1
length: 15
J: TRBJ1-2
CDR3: CASGLSMTGAGGYTF
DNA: TGTGCTAGTGGTTTGTCCATGACAGGGGCCGGTGGCTACACCTTC

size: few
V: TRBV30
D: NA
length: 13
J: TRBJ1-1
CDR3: CAWTMGSNTEAFF
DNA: TGTGCCTGGACAATGGGGTCGAACACTGAAGCTTTCTTT

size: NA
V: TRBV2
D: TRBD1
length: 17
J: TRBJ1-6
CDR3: CAIPARDRGSGNSPLHF
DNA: TGTGCCATCCCTGCTCGGGACAGGGGATCTGGTAATTCACCCCTCCACTTT

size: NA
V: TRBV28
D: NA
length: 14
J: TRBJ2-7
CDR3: CASGPGTRAYEQYF
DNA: TGTGCCAGCGGCCCCGGGACACGGGCCTACGAGCAGTACTTC

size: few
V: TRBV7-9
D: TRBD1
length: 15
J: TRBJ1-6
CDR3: CASSLETGGSSPLHF
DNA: TGTGCCAGCAGCTTAGAAACAGGGGGCAGTTCACCCCTCCACTTT

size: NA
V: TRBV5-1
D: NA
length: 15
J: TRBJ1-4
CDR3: CASSLAKLTNEKLFF
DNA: TGCGCCAGCAGCTTGGCTAAACTAACTAATGAAAAACTGTTTTTT

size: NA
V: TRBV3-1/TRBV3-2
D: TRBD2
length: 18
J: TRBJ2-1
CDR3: CASSRASGALSSYNEQFF
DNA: TGTGCCAGCAGCCGGGCTAGCGGGGCTTTGAGCTCCTACAATGAGCAGTTCTTC

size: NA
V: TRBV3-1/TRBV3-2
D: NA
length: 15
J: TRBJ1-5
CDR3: CASSQGGSSNQPQHF
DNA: TGTGCCAGCAGCCAAGGGGGGAGCTCCAATCAGCCCCAGCATTTT

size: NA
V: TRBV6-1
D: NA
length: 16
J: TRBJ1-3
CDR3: CASSEADRIVGNTIYF
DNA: TGTGCCAGCAGTGAAGCCGACCGAATAGTTGGAAACACCATATATTTT

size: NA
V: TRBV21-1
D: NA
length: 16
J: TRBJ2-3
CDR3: CASSIRLAGWTDTQYF
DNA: TGTGCCAGCAGCATTCGACTAGCGGGGTGGACAGATACGCAGTATTTT

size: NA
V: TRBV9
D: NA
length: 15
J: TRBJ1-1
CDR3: CASSVAGYMNTEAFF
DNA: TGTGCCAGCAGCGTAGCGGGATACATGAACACTGAAGCTTTCTTT

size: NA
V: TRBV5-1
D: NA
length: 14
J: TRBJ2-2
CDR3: CASSPDANTGELFF
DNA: TGCGCCAGCAGCCCCGACGCTAATACCGGGGAGCTGTTTTTT

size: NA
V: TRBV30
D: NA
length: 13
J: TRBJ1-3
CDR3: CAWSVHSGNTIYF
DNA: TGTGCCTGGAGTGTCCACTCTGGAAACACCATATATTTT

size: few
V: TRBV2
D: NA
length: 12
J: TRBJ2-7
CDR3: CASSVSRREQYF
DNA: TGTGCCAGCAGTGTGTCTCGACGGGAGCAGTACTTC

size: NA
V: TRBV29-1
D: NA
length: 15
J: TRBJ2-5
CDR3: CSVEIFGRAKETQYF
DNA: TGCAGCGTTGAGATCTTCGGCAGGGCAAAAGAGACCCAGTACTTC

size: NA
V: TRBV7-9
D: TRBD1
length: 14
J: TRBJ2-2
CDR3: CASSLAGQTGELFF
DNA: TGTGCCAGCAGCTTAGCGGGACAGACCGGGGAGCTGTTTTTT

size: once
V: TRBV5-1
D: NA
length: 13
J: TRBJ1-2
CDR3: CASSLGANYGYTF
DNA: TGCGCCAGCAGCTTGGGAGCTAACTATGGCTACACCTTC

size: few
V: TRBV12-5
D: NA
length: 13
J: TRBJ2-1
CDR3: CASGPVGRNEQFF
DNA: TGTGCTAGTGGTCCGGTGGGGAGAAATGAGCAGTTCTTC

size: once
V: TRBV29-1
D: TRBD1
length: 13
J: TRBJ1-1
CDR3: CSATGTGKTEAFF
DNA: TGCAGCGCAACCGGGACAGGGAAAACTGAAGCTTTCTTT

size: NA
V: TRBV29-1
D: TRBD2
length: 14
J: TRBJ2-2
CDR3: CSVRWGGTTGELFF
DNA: TGCAGCGTTCGATGGGGGGGGACCACCGGGGAGCTGTTTTTT

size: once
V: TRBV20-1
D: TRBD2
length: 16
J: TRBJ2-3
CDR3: CSASPRGSGGVDTQYF
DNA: TGCAGTGCTAGTCCCCGGGGCAGCGGGGGGGTAGATACGCAGTATTTT

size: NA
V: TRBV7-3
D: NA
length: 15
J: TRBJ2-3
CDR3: CASSLDYSLGDTQYF
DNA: TGTGCCAGCAGCTTAGATTACAGTCTAGGGGATACGCAGTATTTT

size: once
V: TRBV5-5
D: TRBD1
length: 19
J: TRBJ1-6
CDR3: CASSLVGDRASSYNSPLHF
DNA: TGTGCCAGCAGCTTGGTGGGGGACAGGGCGAGCTCCTATAATTCACCCCTCCACTTT

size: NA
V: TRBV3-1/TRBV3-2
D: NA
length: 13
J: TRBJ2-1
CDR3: CASSQDPYNEQFF
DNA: TGTGCCAGCAGCCAAGATCCCTACAATGAGCAGTTCTTC

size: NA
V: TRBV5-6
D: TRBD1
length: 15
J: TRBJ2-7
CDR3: CASSSTGGFGYEQYF
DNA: TGTGCCAGCAGCTCCACAGGGGGTTTCGGGTACGAGCAGTACTTC

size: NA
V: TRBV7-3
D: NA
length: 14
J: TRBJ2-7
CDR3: CASSLGASSHEQYF
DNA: TGTGCCAGCAGCCTAGGGGCCAGCAGTCACGAGCAGTACTTC

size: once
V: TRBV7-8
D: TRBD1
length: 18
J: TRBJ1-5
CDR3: CASSLMWVDRGRNQPQHF
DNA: TGTGCCAGCAGCTTAATGTGGGTGGACAGGGGTCGCAATCAGCCCCAGCATTTT

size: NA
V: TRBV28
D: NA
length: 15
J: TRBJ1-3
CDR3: CASSRAGRSGNTIYF
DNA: TGTGCCAGCAGTCGAGCAGGGCGTTCTGGAAACACCATATATTTT

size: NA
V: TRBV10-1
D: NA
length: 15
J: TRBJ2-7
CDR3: CASSESSVGLDEQYF
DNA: TGCGCCAGCAGTGAGTCGTCTGTGGGTCTGGACGAGCAGTACTTC

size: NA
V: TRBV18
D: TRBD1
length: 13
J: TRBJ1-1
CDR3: CASSLRTGTEAFF
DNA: TGTGCCAGCTCACTAAGGACAGGCACTGAAGCTTTCTTT

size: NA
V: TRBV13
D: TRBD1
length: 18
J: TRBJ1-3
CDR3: CASSFQGELLNSGNTIYF
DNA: TGTGCCAGCAGCTTTCAGGGGGAACTACTGAACTCTGGAAACACCATATATTTT

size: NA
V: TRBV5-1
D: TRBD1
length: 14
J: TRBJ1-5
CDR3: CASSTGQGDQPQHF
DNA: TGCGCCAGCAGCACTGGACAGGGCGACCAGCCCCAGCATTTT

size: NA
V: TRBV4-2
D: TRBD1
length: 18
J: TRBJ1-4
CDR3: CASSQEGWDRSTNEKLFF
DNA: TGTGCCAGCAGCCAAGAAGGTTGGGACAGATCAACTAATGAAAAACTGTTTTTT

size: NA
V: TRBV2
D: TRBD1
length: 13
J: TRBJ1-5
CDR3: CASRGTVNQPQHF
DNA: TGTGCCAGCAGGGGGACAGTAAATCAGCCCCAGCATTTT

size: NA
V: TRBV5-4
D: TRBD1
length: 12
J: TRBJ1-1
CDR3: CASSLPTGGEDF
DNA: TGTGCCAGCAGCTTGCCGACAGGGGGTGAGGACTTT

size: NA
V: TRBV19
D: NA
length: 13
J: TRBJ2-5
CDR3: CASSPPGGETQYF
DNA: TGTGCCAGTAGTCCGCCCGGTGGGGAGACCCAGTACTTC

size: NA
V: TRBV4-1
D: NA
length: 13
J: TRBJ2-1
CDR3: CASRAAASDEQFF
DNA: TGCGCCAGCAGGGCGGCGGCGAGCGATGAGCAGTTCTTC

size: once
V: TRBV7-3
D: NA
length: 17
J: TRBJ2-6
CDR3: CASSPPGGASGANVLTF
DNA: TGTGCCAGCAGCCCCCCCGGGGGCGCGAGTGGGGCCAACGTCCTGACTTTC

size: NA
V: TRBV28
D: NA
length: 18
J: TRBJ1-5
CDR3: CASLSGQTPGVINQPQHF
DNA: TGTGCCAGCCTTAGCGGACAGACCCCAGGGGTAATCAATCAGCCCCAGCATTTT